Below are 11 T cell receptor beta chains sequenced from a single sample in a study of T cell responses to AZD1222 COVID-19 vaccine. Data came from immunoSEQ multiplex PCR; TCRdb stores just in-frame clones and leaves some out. The table lists some 130,000 clones, around 90% of them singletons. This material consisted of peripheral blood, taken 28 days after the second AZD1222 dose. Receptors originate from an adult who received the AZD1222 COVID-19 vaccine.

This clone occurred once. This rearrangement joins TRBV20-1 to TRBJ2-7; D is unclear. CDR1 is DFQATT, CDR2 SNEGSKA, per germline (reference sequence). V was pared by 5 bases and J by 3 bases, with 5 bases between. CDR3 size: 10 residues. CDR3 DNA: TGCAGTGCTCAGAGCTACGAGCAGTACTTC. Encoded protein: CSAQSYEQYF.

Notes on this clone: Other DNA sequences in this specimen translate into the identical CDR3. The chain carries TRBV7-2 and TRBJ1-5, with D possibly being TRBD1 (6 bases). This CDR3 spans 13 amino acids. The germline V gene encodes CDR1 SGHTA and CDR2 FQGNSA. Deletions cut 3 bases from V and 5 bases from J, with 8 bases between. CDR3 sequence reads: CASSLDRYQPQHF. The CDR3 DNA reads as TGTGCCAGCAGCTTGGACAGATATCAGCCCCAGCATTTT. Filled out from reference TRBV7-2 and TRBJ1-5, the complete variable domain reads GAGVSQSPSNKVTEKGKDVELRCDPISGHTALYWYRQSLGQGLEFLIYFQGNSAPDKSGLPSDRFSAERTGGSVSTLTIQRTQQEDSAVYLCASSLDRYQPQHFGDGTRLSIL.

A note on this clone: The same CDR3 is also encoded by other DNA sequences in this sample. The chain couples TRBV5-6 to TRBJ2-7; D is uncertain. Trimming left V 1 base short and J 7 bases short, with 6 bases between. Germline CDR1 is SGHDT and CDR2 is YYEEEE. CDR3 size: 11 residues. CDR3 sequence: CASSLLGEQYF. The DNA for the CDR3 is TGTGCCAGCAGCTTGCTGGGGGAGCAGTACTTC.

This chain joins TRBV7-3 and TRBJ2-1; 13 positions agree with TRBD2. CDR1 SGHTA and CDR2 FQGTGA come from the germline V gene. The CDR3 consists of 16 residues. Germline trimming cut 5 bases from V and 8 bases from J; bases unmatched to any gene: 9. The CDR3 protein is CASSLSGTSGVYEQFF. The CDR3 DNA is TGTGCCAGCAGCCTCTCCGGGACTAGCGGGGTCTATGAGCAGTTCTTC.

V is TRBV6-2 or TRBV6-3 and J is TRBJ2-2; D remains unclear. Between the trimmed V and J ends, which lost 0 bases and 2 bases, there was a span of 7 bases. CDR1 MNHEY and CDR2 SVGEGT come from the germline V gene. The CDR3 is 15 residues long. The CDR3 is CASSYSPDNTGELFF. The CDR3 coding sequence is TGTGCCAGCAGTTACTCCCCAGATAACACCGGGGAGCTGTTTTTT.

The CDR3 DNA reads TGCGCCAGCAGGGAGGGACAGGGGTTGCGCACCGGGGAGCTGTTTTTT. Translated: CASREGQGLRTGELFF. This chain links TRBV5-1 with TRBJ2-2; TRBD1 matches 10 bases. The CDR3 loop spans 16 amino acids. From germline, CDR1 is SGHRS and CDR2 YFSETQ. V shed 5 bases, J shed 4 bases, and the junction held 8 bases outside the gene matches. Supplemented by reference TRBV5-1 and TRBJ2-2, the full variable domain reads KAGVTQTPRYLIKTRGQQVTLSCSPISGHRSVSWYQQTPGQGLQFLFEYFSETQRNKGNFPGRFSGRQFSNSRSEMNVSTLELGDSALYLCASREGQGLRTGELFFGEGSRLTVL.

The V gene is TRBV2, the J gene TRBJ2-1; either TRBD1 or TRBD2 may supply D (6 bases each). CDR1 and CDR2 from the germline V gene are SNHLY and FYNNEI. The V gene lost 7 bases and the J gene lost 0 bases, with 10 bases spanning the gap. The CDR3 has 14 amino acids. CDR3 protein: CASNKGGSYNEQFF. CDR3 DNA sequence: TGTGCCAGCAATAAGGGGGGCTCCTACAATGAGCAGTTCTTC.

The chain is built from TRBV4-3 and TRBJ1-2; D is undetermined. Germline V lookup: CDR1 LGHNA, CDR2 YSLEER. This CDR3 comprises 15 residues. The V end lost 4 bases, the J end lost 4 bases, and 16 bases lay between the germline ends. CDR3 loop: CASSPYLSSPYGYTF. CDR3 nucleotide sequence: TGCGCCAGCAGCCCGTATCTGAGTAGTCCCTATGGCTACACCTTC.

The CDR3 DNA sequence: TGTGCCAGCAGTATCGGACACCTCAGCTCTGGAAACACCATATATTTT. Translation: CASSIGHLSSGNTIYF. The rearrangement joins TRBV2 to TRBJ1-3, with D perhaps TRBD1 (5 bases). The CDR3 contains 16 residues. V was trimmed by 5 bases and J by 0 bases, leaving 14 bases between them. Germline CDR1 reads SNHLY; CDR2 reads FYNNEI.

The chain joins TRBV6-5 to TRBJ1-4; D perhaps matches TRBD1 (6 bases). V dropped 0 bases and J dropped 10 bases, with 15 bases sitting between them. The V gene's germline CDR1 is MNHEY and CDR2 SVGAGI. The length of the CDR3 is 15 residues. This CDR3 reads CASSYSTGTLGKLFF. The CDR3, as DNA: TGTGCCAGCAGTTACTCTACCGGGACACTGGGAAAACTGTTTTTT.

V gene TRBV9 combines with J gene TRBJ1-2, with D perhaps TRBD1 (6 bases). The CDR3 covers 14 residues. Trimming stripped 3 bases from V and 7 bases from J, with 16 bases between. CDR1 is SGDLS, CDR2 YYNGEE, per germline. The DNA for the CDR3 is TGTGCCAGCAGCGGGGATACAGGGCTTGGTGGCTACACCTTC. Its translation is CASSGDTGLGGYTF. The full variable domain, completed using reference TRBV9 and TRBJ1-2, is DSGVTQTPKHLITATGQRVTLRCSPRSGDLSVYWYQQSLDQGLQFLIQYYNGEERAKGNILERFSAQQFPDLHSELNLSSLELGDSALYFCASSGDTGLGGYTFGSGTRLTVV.